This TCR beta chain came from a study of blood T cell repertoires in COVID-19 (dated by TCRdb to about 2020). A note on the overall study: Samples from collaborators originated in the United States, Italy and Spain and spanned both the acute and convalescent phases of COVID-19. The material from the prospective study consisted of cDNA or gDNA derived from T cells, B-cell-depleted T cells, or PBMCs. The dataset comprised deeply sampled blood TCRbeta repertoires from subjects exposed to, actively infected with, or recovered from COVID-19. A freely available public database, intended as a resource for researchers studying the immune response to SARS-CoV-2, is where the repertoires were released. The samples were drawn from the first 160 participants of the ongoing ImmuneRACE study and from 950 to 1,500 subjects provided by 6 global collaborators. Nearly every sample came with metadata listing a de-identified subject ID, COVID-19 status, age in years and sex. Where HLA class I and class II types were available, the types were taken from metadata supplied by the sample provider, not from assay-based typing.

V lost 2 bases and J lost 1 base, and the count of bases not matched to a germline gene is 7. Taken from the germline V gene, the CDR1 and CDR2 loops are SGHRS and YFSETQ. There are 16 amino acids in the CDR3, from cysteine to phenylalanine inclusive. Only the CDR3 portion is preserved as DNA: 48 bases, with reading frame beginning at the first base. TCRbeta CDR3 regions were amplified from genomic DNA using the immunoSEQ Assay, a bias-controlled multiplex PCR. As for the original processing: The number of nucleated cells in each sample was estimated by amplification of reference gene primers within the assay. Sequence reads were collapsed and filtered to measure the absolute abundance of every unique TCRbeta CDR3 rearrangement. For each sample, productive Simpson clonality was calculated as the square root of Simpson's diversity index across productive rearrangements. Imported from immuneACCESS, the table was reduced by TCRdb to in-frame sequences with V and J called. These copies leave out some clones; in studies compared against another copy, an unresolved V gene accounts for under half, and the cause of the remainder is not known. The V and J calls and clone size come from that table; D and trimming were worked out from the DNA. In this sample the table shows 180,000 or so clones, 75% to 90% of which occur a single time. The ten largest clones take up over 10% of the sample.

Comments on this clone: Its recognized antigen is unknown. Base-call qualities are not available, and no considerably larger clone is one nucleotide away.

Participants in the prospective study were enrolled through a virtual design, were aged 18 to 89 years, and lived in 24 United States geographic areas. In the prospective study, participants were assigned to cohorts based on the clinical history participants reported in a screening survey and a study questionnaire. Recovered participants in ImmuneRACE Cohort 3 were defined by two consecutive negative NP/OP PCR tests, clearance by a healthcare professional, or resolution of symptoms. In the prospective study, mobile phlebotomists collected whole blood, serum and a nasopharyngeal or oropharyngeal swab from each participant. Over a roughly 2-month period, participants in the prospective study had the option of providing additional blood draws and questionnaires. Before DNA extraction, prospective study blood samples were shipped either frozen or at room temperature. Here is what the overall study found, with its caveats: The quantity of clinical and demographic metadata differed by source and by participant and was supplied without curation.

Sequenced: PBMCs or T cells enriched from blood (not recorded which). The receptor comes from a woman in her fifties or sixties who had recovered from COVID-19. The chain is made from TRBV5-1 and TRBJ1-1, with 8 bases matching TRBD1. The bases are TGCGCCAGCAGCTTAATGGCCGGGACAGGGAACACTGAAGCTTTCTTT. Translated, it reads CASSLMAGTGNTEAFF.